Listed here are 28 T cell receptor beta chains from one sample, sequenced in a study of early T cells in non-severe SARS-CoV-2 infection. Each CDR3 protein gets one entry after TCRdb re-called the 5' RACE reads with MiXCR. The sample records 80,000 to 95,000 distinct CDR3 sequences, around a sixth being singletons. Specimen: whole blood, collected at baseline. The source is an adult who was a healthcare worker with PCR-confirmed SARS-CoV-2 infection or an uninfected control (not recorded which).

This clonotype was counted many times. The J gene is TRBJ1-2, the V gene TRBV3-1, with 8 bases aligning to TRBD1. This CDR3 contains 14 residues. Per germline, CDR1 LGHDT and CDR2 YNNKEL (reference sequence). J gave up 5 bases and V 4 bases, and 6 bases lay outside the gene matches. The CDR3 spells CASSPTGAPYGYTF. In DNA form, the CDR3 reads TGTGCCAGCAGCCCGACAGGGGCTCCTTATGGCTACACCTTC.

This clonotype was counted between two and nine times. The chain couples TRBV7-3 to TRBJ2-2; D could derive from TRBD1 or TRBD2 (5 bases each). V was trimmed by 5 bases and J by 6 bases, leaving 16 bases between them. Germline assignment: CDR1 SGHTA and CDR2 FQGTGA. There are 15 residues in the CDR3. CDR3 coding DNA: TGTGCCAGCAGCCCCCTTGGGGGTCGGGCCGGGGAGCTGTTTTTT. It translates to CASSPLGGRAGELFF. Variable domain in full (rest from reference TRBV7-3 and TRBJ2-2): GAGVSQTPSNKVTEKGKYVELRCDPISGHTALYWYRQSLGQGPEFLIYFQGTGAADDSGLPNDRFFAVRPEGSVSTLKIQRTERGDSAVYLCASSPLGGRAGELFFGEGSRLTVL.

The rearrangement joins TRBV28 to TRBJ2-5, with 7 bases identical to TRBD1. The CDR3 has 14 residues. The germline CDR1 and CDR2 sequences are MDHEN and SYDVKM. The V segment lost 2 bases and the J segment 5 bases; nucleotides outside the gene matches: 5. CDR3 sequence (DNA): TGTGCCAGCAGTTTACAAGGGGGCACGGAGACCCAGTACTTC. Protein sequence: CASSLQGGTETQYF.

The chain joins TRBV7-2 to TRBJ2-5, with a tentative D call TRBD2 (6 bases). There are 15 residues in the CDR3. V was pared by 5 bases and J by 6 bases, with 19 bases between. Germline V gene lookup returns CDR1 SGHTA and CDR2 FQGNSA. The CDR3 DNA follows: TGTGCCAGCAGCCGCGGTAGCGGATATAAACAGACCCAGTACTTC. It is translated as CASSRGSGYKQTQYF.

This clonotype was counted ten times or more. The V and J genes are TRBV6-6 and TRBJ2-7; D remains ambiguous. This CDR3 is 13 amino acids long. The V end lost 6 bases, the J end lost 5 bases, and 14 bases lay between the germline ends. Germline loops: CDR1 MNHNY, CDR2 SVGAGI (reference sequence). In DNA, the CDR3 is TGTGCCAGCAGGCCCGTGGGAACCGACGAGCAGTACTTC. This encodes CASRPVGTDEQYF.

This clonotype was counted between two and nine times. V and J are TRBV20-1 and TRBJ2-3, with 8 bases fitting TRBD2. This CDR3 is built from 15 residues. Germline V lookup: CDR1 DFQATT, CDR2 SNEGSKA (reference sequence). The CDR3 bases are TGCTCTGCTATATCCGGGAGGGGACGCACAGATACGCAGTATTTT. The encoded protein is CSAISGRGRTDTQYF.

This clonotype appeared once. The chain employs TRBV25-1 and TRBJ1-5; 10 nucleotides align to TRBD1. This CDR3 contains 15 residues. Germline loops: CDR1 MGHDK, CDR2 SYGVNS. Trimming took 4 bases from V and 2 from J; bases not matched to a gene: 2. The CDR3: CASSAGTGGNQPQHF. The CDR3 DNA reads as TGTGCCAGCAGTGCCGGGACAGGGGGCAATCAGCCCCAGCATTTT.

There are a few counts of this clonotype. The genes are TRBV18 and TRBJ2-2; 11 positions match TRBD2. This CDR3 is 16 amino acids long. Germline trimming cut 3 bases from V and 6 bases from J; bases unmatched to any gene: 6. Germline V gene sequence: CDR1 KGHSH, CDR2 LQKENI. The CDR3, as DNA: TGTGCCAGCTCACCTAGCGGGAGGGCATACGCCGGGGAGCTGTTTTTT. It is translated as CASSPSGRAYAGELFF. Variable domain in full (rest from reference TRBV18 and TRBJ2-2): NAGVMQNPRHLVRRRGQEARLRCSPMKGHSHVYWYRQLPEEGLKFMVYLQKENIIDESGMPKERFSAEFPKEGPSILRIQQVVRGDSAAYFCASSPSGRAYAGELFFGEGSRLTVL.

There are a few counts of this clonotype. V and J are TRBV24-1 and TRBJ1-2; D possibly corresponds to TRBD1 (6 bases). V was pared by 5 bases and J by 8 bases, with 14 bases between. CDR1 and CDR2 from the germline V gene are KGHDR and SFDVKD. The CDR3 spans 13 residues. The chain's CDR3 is CATSAGVWDGYTF. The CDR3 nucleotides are TGTGCCACCAGTGCAGGGGTTTGGGACGGCTACACCTTC.

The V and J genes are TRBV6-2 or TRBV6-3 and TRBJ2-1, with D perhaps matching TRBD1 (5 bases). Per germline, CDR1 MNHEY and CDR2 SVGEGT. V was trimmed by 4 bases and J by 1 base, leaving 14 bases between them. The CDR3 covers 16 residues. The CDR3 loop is CASSSSWGSSYNEQFF. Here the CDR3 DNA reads TGTGCCAGCAGTTCCTCCTGGGGCAGTTCCTACAATGAGCAGTTCTTC.

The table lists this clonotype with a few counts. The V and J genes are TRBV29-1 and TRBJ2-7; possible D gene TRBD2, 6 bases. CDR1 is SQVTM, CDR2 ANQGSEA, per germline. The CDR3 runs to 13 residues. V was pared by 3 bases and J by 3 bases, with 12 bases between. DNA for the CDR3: TGCAGCGTTGACTTGGTGGGGGGCTACGAGCAGTACTTC. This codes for CSVDLVGGYEQYF.

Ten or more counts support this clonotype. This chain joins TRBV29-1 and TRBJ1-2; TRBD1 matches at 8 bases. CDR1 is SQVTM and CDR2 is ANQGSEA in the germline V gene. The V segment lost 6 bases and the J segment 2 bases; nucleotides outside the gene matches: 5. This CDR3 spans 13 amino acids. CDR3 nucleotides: TGCAGCGTCCGTGGACAGGGCAACTATGGCTACACCTTC. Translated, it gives CSVRGQGNYGYTF. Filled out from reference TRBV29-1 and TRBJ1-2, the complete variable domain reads SAVISQKPSRDICQRGTSLTIQCQVDSQVTMMFWYRQQPGQSLTLIATANQGSEATYESGFVIDKFPISRPNLTFSTLTVSNMSPEDSSIYLCSVRGQGNYGYTFGSGTRLTVV.

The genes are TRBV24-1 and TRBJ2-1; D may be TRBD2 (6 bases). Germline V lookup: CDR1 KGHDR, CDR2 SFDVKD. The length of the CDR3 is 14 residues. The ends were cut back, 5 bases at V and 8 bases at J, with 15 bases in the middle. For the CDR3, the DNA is TGTGCCACCAGTGCCCCTCCCCCTAGCGATGAGCAGTTCTTC. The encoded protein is CATSAPPPSDEQFF.

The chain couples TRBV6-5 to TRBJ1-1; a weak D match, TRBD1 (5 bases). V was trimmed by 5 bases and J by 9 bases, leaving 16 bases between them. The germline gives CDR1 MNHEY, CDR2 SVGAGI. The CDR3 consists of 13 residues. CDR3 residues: CASSGPGTEKAFF. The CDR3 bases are TGTGCCAGCAGTGGTCCCGGGACGGAGAAAGCTTTCTTT.

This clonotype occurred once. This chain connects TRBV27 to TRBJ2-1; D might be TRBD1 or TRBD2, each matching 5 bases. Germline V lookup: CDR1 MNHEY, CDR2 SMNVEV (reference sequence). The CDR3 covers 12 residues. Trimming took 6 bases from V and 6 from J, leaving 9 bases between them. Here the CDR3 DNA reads TGTGCCAGCAGGGGAGACAGCAATGAGCAGTTCTTC. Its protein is CASRGDSNEQFF.

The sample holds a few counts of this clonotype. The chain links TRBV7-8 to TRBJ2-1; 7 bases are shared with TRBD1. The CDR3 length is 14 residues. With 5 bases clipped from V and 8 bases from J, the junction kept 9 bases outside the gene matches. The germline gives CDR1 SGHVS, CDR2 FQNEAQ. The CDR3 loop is CASSPLRDSYEQFF. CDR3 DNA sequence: TGTGCCAGCAGCCCACTACGGGACAGCTATGAGCAGTTCTTC.

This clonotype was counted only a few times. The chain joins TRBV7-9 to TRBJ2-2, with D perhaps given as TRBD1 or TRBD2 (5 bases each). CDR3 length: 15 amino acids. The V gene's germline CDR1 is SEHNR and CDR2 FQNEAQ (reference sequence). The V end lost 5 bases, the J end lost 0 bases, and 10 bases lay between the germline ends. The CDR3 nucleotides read TGTGCCAGCAGCGCGAGGGGTTCGAACACCGGGGAGCTGTTTTTT. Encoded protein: CASSARGSNTGELFF.

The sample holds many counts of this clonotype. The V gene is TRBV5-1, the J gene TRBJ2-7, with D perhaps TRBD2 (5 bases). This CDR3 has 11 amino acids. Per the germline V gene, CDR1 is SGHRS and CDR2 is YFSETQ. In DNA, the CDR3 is TGCGCCAGCAGCTTGGCAGTGGACTTACAAGTC. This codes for CASSLAVDLQV.

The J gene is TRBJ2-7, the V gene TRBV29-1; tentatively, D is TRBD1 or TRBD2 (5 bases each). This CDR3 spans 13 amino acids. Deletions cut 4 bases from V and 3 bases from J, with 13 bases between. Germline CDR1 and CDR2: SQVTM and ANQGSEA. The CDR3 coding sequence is TGCAGCGTTGGTAGTGGGGACGTCTACGAGCAGTACTTC. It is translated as CSVGSGDVYEQYF.

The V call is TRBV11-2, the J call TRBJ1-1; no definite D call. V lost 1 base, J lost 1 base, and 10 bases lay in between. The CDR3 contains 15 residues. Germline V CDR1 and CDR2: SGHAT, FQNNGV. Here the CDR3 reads CASSLASGENTEAFF. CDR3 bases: TGTGCCAGCAGCTTAGCTTCCGGAGAGAACACTGAAGCTTTCTTT.

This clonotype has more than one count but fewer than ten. The CDR3 protein is CSARGSTSTETQYF. DNA of the CDR3: TGCAGTGCTAGGGGATCGACTAGTACGGAGACCCAGTACTTC. The rearrangement links TRBV20-1 to TRBJ2-5; tentative D call: TRBD2 (6 bases). In germline, CDR1 is DFQATT, CDR2 SNEGSKA (reference sequence). The V and J ends lost 3 bases and 5 bases respectively, with 16 bases between them. The CDR3 spans 14 residues.

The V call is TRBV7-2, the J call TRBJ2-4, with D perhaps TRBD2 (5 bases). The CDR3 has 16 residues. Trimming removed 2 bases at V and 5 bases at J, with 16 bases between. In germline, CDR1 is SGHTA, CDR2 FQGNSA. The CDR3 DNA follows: TGTGCCAGCAGCTTAACCGTCGGGATTGGCGAAAACATTCAGTACTTC. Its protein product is CASSLTVGIGENIQYF.

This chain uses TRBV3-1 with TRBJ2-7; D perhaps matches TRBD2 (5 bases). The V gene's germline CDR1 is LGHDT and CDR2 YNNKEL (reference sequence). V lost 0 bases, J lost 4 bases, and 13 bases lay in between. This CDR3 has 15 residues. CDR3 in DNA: TGTGCCAGCAGCCAAGATCGGGGTAGCTTTTACGAGCAGTACTTC. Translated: CASSQDRGSFYEQYF.

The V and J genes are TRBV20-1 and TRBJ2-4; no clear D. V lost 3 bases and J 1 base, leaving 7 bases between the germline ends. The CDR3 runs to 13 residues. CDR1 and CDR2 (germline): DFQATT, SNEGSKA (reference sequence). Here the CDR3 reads CSARASAKNIQYF. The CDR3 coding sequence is TGCAGTGCTAGGGCCAGCGCCAAAAACATTCAGTACTTC.

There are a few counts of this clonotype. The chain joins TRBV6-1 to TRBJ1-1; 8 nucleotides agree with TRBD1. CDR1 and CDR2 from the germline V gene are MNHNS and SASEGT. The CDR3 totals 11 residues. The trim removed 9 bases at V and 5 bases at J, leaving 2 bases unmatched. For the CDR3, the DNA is TGTGCCAGTCAGGGGGCGACTGAAGCTTTCTTT. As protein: CASQGATEAFF.

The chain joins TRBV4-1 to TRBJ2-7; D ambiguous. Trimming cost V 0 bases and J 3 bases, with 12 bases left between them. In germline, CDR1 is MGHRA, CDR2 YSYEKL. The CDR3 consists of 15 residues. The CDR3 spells CASSQDRNEVYEQYF. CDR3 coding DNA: TGCGCCAGCAGCCAAGATCGGAACGAAGTCTACGAGCAGTACTTC.

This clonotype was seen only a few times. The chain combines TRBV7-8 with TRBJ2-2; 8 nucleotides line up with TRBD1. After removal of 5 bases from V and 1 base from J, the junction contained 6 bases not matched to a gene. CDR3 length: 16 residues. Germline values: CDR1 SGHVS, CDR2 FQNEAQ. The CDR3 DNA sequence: TGTGCCAGCAGCAGTCGGGACAGGATGAACACCGGGGAGCTGTTTTTT. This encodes CASSSRDRMNTGELFF.

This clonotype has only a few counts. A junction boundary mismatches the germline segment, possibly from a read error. The CDR3, as DNA: TGTGCCAGCAGCTTAGGGATCGAGCAGTACTTC. Residues: CASSLGIEQYF. The chain has TRBV12-3 or TRBV12-4 and TRBJ2-7; D unresolved. The CDR3 has 11 amino acids.